Presented here are 7 T cell receptor beta chains from one specimen sequenced in a study of graft-versus-host responses after intestinal transplantation. Antigen specificity for these receptors is unknown. Measured with immunoSEQ multiplex PCR; TCRdb has only the in-frame clones, and not every one. Among 90,000 to 120,000 clones listed, roughly 84% were seen once. The sequencing used unstimulated CD4+ T cells sorted from spleen or lymph node cells, collected before intestinal transplant. The receptors were gathered from a human donor who received an intestinal transplant.

This chain uses TRBV7-9 with TRBJ2-2, with D possibly being TRBD1 (6 bases). V dropped 3 bases and J dropped 5 bases, with 7 bases sitting between them. The CDR3 loop spans 13 amino acids. CDR1 SEHNR and CDR2 FQNEAQ come from the germline V gene (reference sequence). The CDR3 region is CASSLGQTGELFF. DNA for the CDR3: TGTGCCAGCAGCTTGGGACAAACCGGGGAGCTGTTTTTT.

The chain is built from TRBV11-2 and TRBJ2-7, with D hard to call. Germline V gives CDR1 SGHAT, CDR2 FQNNGV. This CDR3 region has 13 residues. Trimming took 3 bases from V and 2 from J, leaving 8 bases between them. For the CDR3, the DNA is TGTGCCAGCAGCTTTCCAGGAGCCTACGAGCAGTACTTC. It translates to CASSFPGAYEQYF.

V is TRBV30 and J is TRBJ1-6; no reliable D call. The CDR3 contains 13 residues. V lost 6 bases and J lost 0, with 6 bases in between. Germline loops: CDR1 GTSNPN, CDR2 SVGIG (reference sequence). Here the CDR3 reads CACESSYNSPLHF. In DNA form, the CDR3 reads TGTGCCTGTGAAAGCTCCTATAATTCACCCCTCCACTTT.

On this clone: Germline and junction disagree at one end, which may indicate a read error. V gene TRBV11-2 combines with J gene TRBJ2-3; either TRBD1 or TRBD2 may supply D (6 bases each). Germline V gene data show CDR1 as SGHAT and CDR2 as FQNNGV. The CDR3 sequence is 13 residues long. The CDR3 DNA is TGTGCCGGCAGCTTACAGGGACTTGATACGCAGTATTTT. Its protein is CAGSLQGLDTQYF. The complete variable domain, with remaining parts taken from reference TRBV11-2 and TRBJ2-3, reads EAGVAQSPRYKIIEKRQSVAFWCNPISGHATLYWYQQILGQGPKLLIQFQNNGVVDDSQLPKDRFSAERLKGVDSTLKIQPAKLEDSAVYLCAGSLQGLDTQYFGPGTRLTVL.

The V and J genes are TRBV4-1 and TRBJ2-1, with 12 nucleotides matching TRBD1. CDR1 MGHRA and CDR2 YSYEKL come from the germline V gene. Germline trimming cut 8 bases from V and 7 bases from J; bases unmatched to any gene: 9. CDR3 size: 15 residues. The CDR3 reads CASSLRDRGQNEQFF. The CDR3 nucleotides are TGCGCCAGCTCCCTCCGGGACAGGGGGCAAAATGAGCAGTTCTTC.

The J gene is TRBJ2-5, the V gene TRBV6-6; TRBD1 aligns across 7 bases. J was trimmed by 2 bases and V by 6 bases; bases with no gene match: 0. The CDR3 has 12 residues. CDR1 MNHNY and CDR2 SVGAGI come from the germline V gene (reference sequence). The CDR3 nucleotides are TGTGCCAGCAGCAGGGGGCAAGAGACCCAGTACTTC. It specifies CASSRGQETQYF.

A few counts support this clone. The genes are TRBV6-1 and TRBJ2-2; TRBD2 matches at 13 bases. Germline assignment: CDR1 MNHNS and CDR2 SASEGT. The CDR3 length is 15 residues. V dropped 10 bases and J dropped 7; count of bases not matched to a gene: 9. The DNA of the CDR3 is TGTGCCACCCGAAGACTAGCGGGAGGAGGCGGGGAGCTGTTTTTT. Its protein is CATRRLAGGGGELFF.